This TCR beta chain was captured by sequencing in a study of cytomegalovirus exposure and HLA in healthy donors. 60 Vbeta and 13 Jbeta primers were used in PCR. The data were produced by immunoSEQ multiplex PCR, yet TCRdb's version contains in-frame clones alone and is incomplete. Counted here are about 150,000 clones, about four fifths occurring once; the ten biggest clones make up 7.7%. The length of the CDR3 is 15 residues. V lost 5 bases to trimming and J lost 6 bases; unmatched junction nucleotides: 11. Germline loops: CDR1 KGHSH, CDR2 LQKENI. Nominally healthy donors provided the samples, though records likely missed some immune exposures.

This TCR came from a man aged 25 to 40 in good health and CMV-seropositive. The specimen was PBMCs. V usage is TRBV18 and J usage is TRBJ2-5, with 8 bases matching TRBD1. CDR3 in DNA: TGTGCCAGCTCAGCGCCAGGGGGCCTAATGAAGACCCAGTACTTC. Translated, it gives CASSAPGGLMKTQYF.